Presented here are 12 T cell receptor beta chains from one specimen sequenced in a study of T cells in Graves' hyperthyroidism and ophthalmopathy. Amplification of TCR beta CDR3 regions used RNA as the template. The TCR CDR3 first-round RT-PCR relied on the HTBI primer set. MiXCR was run by TCRdb on the multiplex PCR reads, yielding one entry per CDR3 protein. The sample records about 350,000 distinct CDR3 sequences, roughly 14% being singletons. The specimen sequenced was blood. These receptor sequences come from a woman in her twenties or thirties with Graves' hyperthyroidism.

The rearrangement joins TRBV19 to TRBJ1-5; TRBD1 matches 8 bases. This CDR3 comprises 20 residues. V trimming: 4 bases; J trimming: 2 bases; junction bases outside the gene matches: 19. Germline V lookup: CDR1 LNHDA, CDR2 SQIVND (reference sequence). The CDR3 protein is CASSKVRGQERVMRNQPQHF. The CDR3 coding sequence is TGTGCCAGTAGTAAGGTTAGGGGACAGGAAAGGGTAATGCGCAATCAGCCCCAGCATTTT.

This chain uses TRBV5-1 with TRBJ1-2; no firm D call. The CDR3 loop spans 14 amino acids. Germline CDR1 reads SGHRS; CDR2 reads YFSETQ. The V and J ends lost 0 bases and 5 bases respectively, with 11 bases between them. The CDR3 DNA reads TGCGCCAGCAGCTTGGCGCTATCAGAATATGGCTACACCTTC. Translation: CASSLALSEYGYTF.

The chain employs TRBV5-1 and TRBJ2-1; TRBD2 might be the D (6 bases). This CDR3 has 13 residues. The V gene's germline CDR1 is SGHRS and CDR2 YFSETQ. V lost 4 bases to trimming and J lost 5 bases, with 10 bases between them. The DNA for the CDR3 is TGCGCCAGCAGCCACACTAGCAACAATGAGCAGTTCTTC. This gives the protein CASSHTSNNEQFF. Full variable domain (rest looked up from reference TRBV5-1 and TRBJ2-1): KAGVTQTPRYLIKTRGQQVTLSCSPISGHRSVSWYQQTPGQGLQFLFEYFSETQRNKGNFPGRFSGRQFSNSRSEMNVSTLELGDSALYLCASSHTSNNEQFFGPGTRLTVL.

This clonotype was detected many times. This chain links TRBV19 with TRBJ2-1; 7 bases fit TRBD2. This CDR3 is 15 amino acids long. Germline trimming cut 3 bases from V and 5 bases from J; bases unmatched to any gene: 7. From germline, CDR1 is LNHDA and CDR2 SQIVND (reference sequence). The CDR3 DNA reads as TGTGCCAGTAGTATTAGGAGCGGGGCCCACAATGAGCAGTTCTTC. Its translation: CASSIRSGAHNEQFF.

Comment on this clonotype: This clone may be a read error of a much larger clone one base away. The chain is built from TRBV10-1 and TRBJ2-7; TRBD1 aligns across 9 bases. This CDR3 is built from 15 residues. Germline CDR1 and CDR2: WNHNN and SYGVQD (reference sequence). The V gene end was trimmed by 6 bases and the J gene end by 5 bases; junction bases not matched to a gene: 11. CDR3: CASRGYRDRVHEQYF. DNA of the CDR3: TGCGCCAGCAGGGGATACCGGGACAGGGTCCACGAGCAGTACTTC.

This chain links TRBV18 with TRBJ2-3, with D possibly TRBD2 on 5 matching bases. Germline V lookup: CDR1 KGHSH, CDR2 LQKENI. The V end was cut by 2 bases, the J end by 0 bases, with 9 bases between. The CDR3 length is 15 residues. CDR3 sequence (DNA): TGTGCCAGCTCACCAGGGAGCCCCAGCACAGATACGCAGTATTTT. Translated: CASSPGSPSTDTQYF.

This sequence joins TRBV7-2 and TRBJ1-2; 7 positions agree with TRBD1. The CDR3 extends over 14 amino acids. Trimming at V came to 5 bases and at J to 6 bases, leaving 9 bases not matched to a gene. Germline V gives CDR1 SGHTA, CDR2 FQGNSA. CDR3 loop: CASSRRQGSDGYTF. Here the CDR3 DNA reads TGTGCCAGCAGCCGACGACAGGGTTCGGATGGCTACACCTTC. Variable domain in full (rest from reference TRBV7-2 and TRBJ1-2): GAGVSQSPSNKVTEKGKDVELRCDPISGHTALYWYRQSLGQGLEFLIYFQGNSAPDKSGLPSDRFSAERTGGSVSTLTIQRTQQEDSAVYLCASSRRQGSDGYTFGSGTRLTVV.

This clonotype was seen repeatedly, ten times or more. V is TRBV28 and J is TRBJ2-5, with no clear D. Per the germline V gene, CDR1 is MDHEN and CDR2 is SYDVKM. This CDR3 is 12 amino acids long. Trimming removed 6 bases from V and 5 bases from J, with 10 bases in between. CDR3 protein: CASSRTWETQYF. For the CDR3, the DNA is TGTGCCAGCAGCCGTACGTGGGAGACCCAGTACTTC.

This chain links TRBV19 with TRBJ2-5, with TRBD1 matching over 10 bases. CDR3 length equals 16 residues. The V gene end was trimmed by 5 bases and the J gene end by 5 bases; junction bases not matched to a gene: 11. Germline values: CDR1 LNHDA, CDR2 SQIVND (reference sequence). Here the CDR3 DNA reads TGTGCCAGTAGTGTTAGACCGGGACAGGGGTACGAGACCCAGTACTTC. This codes for CASSVRPGQGYETQYF.

The chain couples TRBV27 to TRBJ1-1, with D possibly matching TRBD1 (5 bases). CDR3 length equals 16 residues. V lost 2 bases and J lost 0, with 13 bases in between. CDR1 and CDR2 from the germline V gene are MNHEY and SMNVEV (reference sequence). DNA for the CDR3: TGTGCCAGCAGTTTAGGGGGGGACTGGATGAACACTGAAGCTTTCTTT. Translation gives CASSLGGDWMNTEAFF.

As to this clonotype: A single base separates this from a much larger clone, so it may be a read error. This chain links TRBV20-1 with TRBJ2-7, with a possible D match to TRBD1 (5 bases). The V gene lost 0 bases and the J gene lost 6 bases, with 15 bases spanning the gap. Per the germline V gene, CDR1 is DFQATT and CDR2 is SNEGSKA (reference sequence). The CDR3 is 14 residues long. The CDR3 reads CSARDMGRVTEQYF. For the CDR3, the DNA is TGCAGTGCTAGAGATATGGGCAGGGTTACCGAGCAGTACTTC.

This clonotype has ten or more counts. The chain links TRBV11-2 to TRBJ1-4; 8 bases agree with TRBD1. V shed 0 bases and J 5 bases; nucleotides not matched to a gene: 2. The CDR3 is made up of 15 amino acids. Germline V gene lookup returns CDR1 SGHAT and CDR2 FQNNGV. The CDR3 DNA reads as TGTGCCAGCAGCTTAGAAAGACAGGGGAATGAAAAACTGTTTTTT. It encodes CASSLERQGNEKLFF.